This T cell receptor (beta chain) was identified during a study of human T cells and chemical hapten exposure. Study at large: The patients, most of them female, presented with alopecia areata, totalis or universalis. Study-wide results and limits: Unchanged with DPC sensitization were TCRs above 1 in 1000 frequency.

Described time point: pre-sensitization, week 0. The treatment here: therapeutic diphenylcyclopropenone sensitization with weekly scalp DPC. This clonotype was observed at least ten times. What it binds is not known. Germline loops: CDR1 LGHNA, CDR2 YSLEER. V shed 4 bases and J shed 1 base, with 14 bases lying between them. The CDR3 covers 17 residues. Each CDR3 protein gets one entry after TCRdb re-called the RACE reads with MiXCR. Among roughly 50,000 distinct CDR3 sequences listed, over 9% were seen once. The chain links TRBV4-3 to TRBJ2-6; D not resolved. This TCR was recovered from a man aged 35-49 years with alopecia areata. Some clones in this sample may be carry-over from other donors' samples. The source was whole blood, collected in connection with sensitization to the hapten diphenylcyclopropenone (DPC). This chain's CDR3 is CASSPEPLRSGANVLTF. In nucleotides, the CDR3 is TGCGCCAGCAGCCCCGAACCCTTGAGGTCTGGGGCCAACGTCCTGACTTTC.